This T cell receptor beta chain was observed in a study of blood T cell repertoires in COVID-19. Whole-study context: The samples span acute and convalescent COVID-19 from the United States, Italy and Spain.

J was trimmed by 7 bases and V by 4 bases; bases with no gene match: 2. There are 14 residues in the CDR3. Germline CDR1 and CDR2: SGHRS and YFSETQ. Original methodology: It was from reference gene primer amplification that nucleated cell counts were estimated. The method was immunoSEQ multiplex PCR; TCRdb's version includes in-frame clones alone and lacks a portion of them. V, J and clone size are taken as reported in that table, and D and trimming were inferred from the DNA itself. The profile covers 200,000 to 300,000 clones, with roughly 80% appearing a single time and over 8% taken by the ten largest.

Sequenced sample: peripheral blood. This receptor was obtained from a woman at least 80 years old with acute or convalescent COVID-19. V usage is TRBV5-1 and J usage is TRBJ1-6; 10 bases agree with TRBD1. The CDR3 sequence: CASSLGQGNSPLHF. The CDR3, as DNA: TGCGCCAGCAGCCTGGGACAGGGGAATTCACCCCTCCACTTT.